One and the same sample provided the 28 T cell receptor beta chains below, sequenced in a study of ipilimumab plus nivolumab after autologous stem cell transplantation. Repertoires were generated with immunoSEQ multiplex PCR, while TCRdb's copy carries only in-frame clones and drops some. The sample contains about 13,000 clones, around 73% of which appear only once. The sequenced sample was PBMCs, obtained in a trial of ipilimumab plus nivolumab as post-transplant consolidation. The receptors come from a male donor with diffuse large B-cell lymphoma.

The chain recombines TRBV2 with TRBJ2-7; D not resolved. V was shortened by 3 bases and J by 2 bases, with 5 bases between the two germline ends. The CDR3 is 12 residues long. CDR1 and CDR2 from the germline V gene are SNHLY and FYNNEI. CDR3 DNA sequence: TGTGCCAGCAGTGAGACGGCCTACGAGCAGTACTTC. Protein product: CASSETAYEQYF.

In its sample, this clone is medium-sized. The chain links TRBV7-2 to TRBJ2-7, with 11 nucleotides matching TRBD2. CDR1 and CDR2 from the germline V gene are SGHTA and FQGNSA. This CDR3 has 14 amino acids. Losses at the gene ends were 6 bases for V and 7 bases for J; bases not matched to a gene: 8. The CDR3 coding sequence is TGTGCCAGCAGGGCTACTAGCGGGGGTGGAGAGCAGTACTTC. Translated, it gives CASRATSGGGEQYF.

Written as DNA, the CDR3 is TGTGCCACTACGACTAGAACCTACGAGCAGTACTTC. It codes for CATTTRTYEQYF. V usage is TRBV6-6 and J usage is TRBJ2-7; maybe TRBD2 (6 bases). There are 12 residues in the CDR3. V shed 10 bases and J shed 2 bases, with 12 bases lying between them. CDR1 and CDR2 from the germline V gene are MNHNY and SVGAGI (reference sequence).

This clone is medium-sized (0.01 to 0.1%) within its sample. The gene calls are TRBV7-7 and TRBJ2-1; no firm D call. CDR3 size: 13 residues. Germline V gene sequence: CDR1 SSHAT, CDR2 FNYEAQ (reference sequence). V lost 1 base and J lost 7, with 8 bases in between. CDR3 in DNA: TGTGCCAGCAGCTTAGGTGAAGGGAATGAGCAGTTCTTC. As protein: CASSLGEGNEQFF.

The genes are TRBV4-3 and TRBJ1-4, with 9 bases identical to TRBD1. This CDR3 is built from 18 residues. Germline CDR1 LGHNA, CDR2 YSLEER. Trimming cost V 1 base and J 1 base; bases outside gene matches: 7. The CDR3 reads CASSQVRTGERTNEKLFF. CDR3 bases: TGCGCCAGCAGCCAAGTCCGGACAGGGGAAAGAACTAATGAAAAACTGTTTTTT.

This chain connects TRBV29-1 to TRBJ1-2, with D uncertain. CDR3 length equals 12 residues. Germline lookup yields CDR1 SQVTM and CDR2 ANQGSEA. Trimming stripped 8 bases from V and 7 bases from J, with 17 bases between. For the CDR3, the DNA is TGCAGCATAATCTCGCCCCACGGTGGCTACACCTTC. It translates to CSIISPHGGYTF.

In this sample, this clone turned up once. The chain is built from TRBV18 and TRBJ1-5, with D perhaps TRBD1 (6 bases). CDR1 is KGHSH, CDR2 LQKENI, per germline. V lost 5 bases, J lost 3 bases, and 11 bases lay in between. This CDR3 spans 14 amino acids. This CDR3 is CASSGQPTNQPQHF. CDR3 nucleotides: TGTGCCAGCTCAGGACAGCCTACCAATCAGCCCCAGCATTTT.

V usage is TRBV18 and J usage is TRBJ2-6; D is unresolved. Germline values: CDR1 KGHSH, CDR2 LQKENI. The V end lost 2 bases, the J end lost 2 bases, and 16 bases lay between the germline ends. The CDR3 sequence is 18 residues long. The CDR3 sequence: CASSPAVGAFPGANVLTF. DNA for the CDR3: TGTGCCAGCTCACCAGCCGTAGGAGCCTTCCCTGGGGCCAACGTCCTGACTTTC.

This chain links TRBV5-1 with TRBJ1-1; 7 bases agree with TRBD1. There are 15 residues in the CDR3. The trim removed 3 bases at V and 4 bases at J, leaving 9 bases unmatched. The germline CDR1 and CDR2 sequences are SGHRS and YFSETQ. DNA for the CDR3: TGCGCCAGCAGCTCCACCGGACAGGACGGCACTGAAGCTTTCTTT. Its protein is CASSSTGQDGTEAFF.

The gene calls are TRBV7-2 and TRBJ2-3, with 13 bases aligning to TRBD2. In germline, CDR1 is SGHTA, CDR2 FQGNSA. V gave up 1 base and J gave up 8 bases; unmatched junction bases: 15. The CDR3 has 19 residues. CDR3 sequence reads: CASSLVQGLGLAGVSTQYF. CDR3 nucleotides: TGTGCCAGCAGCTTAGTGCAGGGCCTCGGACTAGCGGGAGTATCTACGCAGTATTTT.

For this clone: This could be a read error, since a much larger clone is one nucleotide away. The chain recombines TRBV7-9 with TRBJ2-3; 14 bases are shared with TRBD2. This CDR3 spans 16 amino acids. Germline V CDR1 and CDR2: SEHNR, FQNEAQ (reference sequence). Unmatched junction bases numbered 4, after V lost 4 bases and J lost 4 bases. The CDR3 sequence is CASSSRLAGGPDTQYF. In DNA, the CDR3 is TGTGCCAGCAGCTCCAGACTAGCGGGGGGGCCAGATACGCAGTATTTT.

The chain is built from TRBV5-6 and TRBJ2-2; D gene ambiguous. V was cut by 6 bases and J by 5 bases, with 5 bases left in between. Germline CDR1 reads SGHDT; CDR2 reads YYEEEE. The CDR3 runs 11 residues. CDR3 region: CASTGTGELFF. The CDR3 coding sequence is TGTGCCAGCACCGGGACCGGGGAGCTGTTTTTT. The entire variable domain, with the rest obtained from reference TRBV5-6 and TRBJ2-2, is as follows: DAGVTQSPTHLIKTRGQQVTLRCSPKSGHDTVSWYQQALGQGPQFIFQYYEEEERQRGNFPDRFSGHQFPNYSSELNVNALLLGDSALYLCASTGTGELFFGEGSRLTVL.

The J gene is TRBJ1-1, the V gene TRBV30; D not resolved. Germline lookup yields CDR1 GTSNPN and CDR2 SVGIG (reference sequence). Trimming removed 2 bases at V and 0 bases at J, with 7 bases between. The CDR3 has 13 residues. CDR3 nucleotide sequence: TGTGCCTGGAGTATCAAGATGAACACTGAAGCTTTCTTT. Its protein is CAWSIKMNTEAFF.

This clone was picked up one time. The chain is built from TRBV13 and TRBJ2-5; possibly TRBD2 for D (6 bases). The CDR3 loop spans 14 amino acids. Looked up from germline, CDR1 is PRHDT and CDR2 is FYEKMQ (reference sequence). V shed 5 bases and J shed 9 bases, with 19 bases lying between them. The CDR3 nucleotides read TGTGCCAGCAGCGTGACTAGGAGGACCGATTCCCAGTACTTC. This codes for CASSVTRRTDSQYF. The entire variable domain, with the rest obtained from reference TRBV13 and TRBJ2-5, is as follows: AAGVIQSPRHLIKEKRETATLKCYPIPRHDTVYWYQQGPGQDPQFLISFYEKMQSDKGSIPDRFSAQQFSDYHSELNMSSLELGDSALYFCASSVTRRTDSQYFGPGTRLLVL.

The chain links TRBV7-8 to TRBJ2-7, with D maybe TRBD1 (6 bases). CDR1 is SGHVS and CDR2 is FQNEAQ in the germline V gene. The CDR3 loop spans 15 amino acids. V was trimmed by 3 bases and J by 6 bases, leaving 18 bases between them. CDR3 DNA sequence: TGTGCCAGCAGCTTCCTACAGGGCAGGCGAGTCGAGCAGTACTTC. Encoded protein: CASSFLQGRRVEQYF.

The rearrangement joins TRBV10-3 to TRBJ2-3; 10 bases fit TRBD1. This CDR3 contains 15 residues. Germline trimming cut 4 bases from V and 0 bases from J; bases unmatched to any gene: 1. The V gene's germline CDR1 is ENHRY and CDR2 SYGVKD. The CDR3 DNA reads TGTGCCATCAGTGGGACAGGGGGAAGCACAGATACGCAGTATTTT. It specifies CAISGTGGSTDTQYF.

The chain joins TRBV6-6 to TRBJ2-7; 7 positions agree with TRBD2. V lost 3 bases to trimming and J lost 5 bases; unmatched junction nucleotides: 13. Looked up from germline, CDR1 is MNHNY and CDR2 is SVGAGI (reference sequence). This CDR3 has 16 amino acids. The CDR3 coding sequence is TGTGCCAGCAGTTATCTTGGGGGGGGGACTACGGACGAGCAGTACTTC. Translation: CASSYLGGGTTDEQYF.

The CDR3 region has the DNA TGTGCCAGCAGCTTTGCCGGGACAGGGAATCCGACAGATACGCAGTATTTT. Translation gives CASSFAGTGNPTDTQYF. The V gene is TRBV7-9, the J gene TRBJ2-3; 9 bases align to TRBD1. The CDR3 extends over 17 amino acids. The germline gives CDR1 SEHNR, CDR2 FQNEAQ (reference sequence). The V and J ends lost 3 bases and 3 bases, in that order; junction bases with no gene match: 10.

This chain links TRBV18 with TRBJ1-1; a possible D gene is TRBD1 (6 bases). The CDR3 runs to 16 residues. CDR1 and CDR2 from the germline V gene are KGHSH and LQKENI. Trimming stripped 6 bases from V and 4 bases from J, with 21 bases between. CDR3 DNA: TGTGCCAGCTCCGCTGGACAGTCCCGAATTAGCACTGAAGCTTTCTTT. Encoded protein: CASSAGQSRISTEAFF.

The chain recombines TRBV7-6 with TRBJ1-5; D call uncertain. Germline V gene data show CDR1 as SGHVS and CDR2 as FNYEAQ. The CDR3 is 13 residues long. V was clipped by 3 bases and J by 6 bases, with 9 bases between them. The DNA for the CDR3 is TGTGCCAGCAGCTTTGGGGTGGGTCAGCCCCAGCATTTT. This encodes CASSFGVGQPQHF.

The chain has TRBV30 and TRBJ1-2, with D unclear. Germline V gene data show CDR1 as GTSNPN and CDR2 as SVGIG (reference sequence). Trimming took off 2 bases at V and 6 bases at J, with 13 bases between the two ends. CDR3 length equals 13 residues. The CDR3 protein is CAWSSESWNGYTF. In DNA form, the CDR3 reads TGTGCCTGGAGTTCGGAGAGTTGGAATGGCTACACCTTC.

The chain combines TRBV9 with TRBJ1-5; D is possibly TRBD1 (5 bases). Germline CDR1 is SGDLS and CDR2 is YYNGEE. V was clipped by 5 bases and J by 3 bases, with 15 bases between them. This CDR3 has 15 residues. Here the CDR3 reads CASSFSGGDNQPQHF. CDR3 coding DNA: TGTGCCAGCAGTTTCTCTGGGGGTGACAATCAGCCCCAGCATTTT.

The rearrangement uses TRBV2 and TRBJ2-3; D gene ambiguous. V lost 0 bases, J lost 7 bases, and 5 bases lay in between. CDR1 SNHLY and CDR2 FYNNEI come from the germline V gene. The CDR3 covers 12 residues. CDR3 sequence: CASSEARHTQYF. In DNA form, the CDR3 reads TGTGCCAGCAGTGAAGCGCGGCATACGCAGTATTTT.

This chain uses TRBV5-1 with TRBJ1-3; D is ambiguous. CDR3 length: 15 amino acids. The V gene lost 4 bases and the J gene lost 0 bases, with 11 bases spanning the gap. Per germline, CDR1 SGHRS and CDR2 YFSETQ. DNA for the CDR3: TGCGCCAGCAGCCGACCGGAATTCTCTGGAAACACCATATATTTT. Translating gives CASSRPEFSGNTIYF.

The rearrangement joins TRBV4-3 to TRBJ1-4, with D possibly TRBD1 on 5 matching bases. Germline V gene sequence: CDR1 LGHNA, CDR2 YSLEER. V lost 1 base, J lost 6 bases, and 15 bases lay in between. The length of the CDR3 is 16 residues. The CDR3 nucleotides read TGCGCCAGCAGCCAAGCCCCCCGGTGGGGGGATGAAAAACTGTTTTTT. Protein product: CASSQAPRWGDEKLFF.

The chain is built from TRBV4-1 and TRBJ2-3, with D uncertain. The CDR3 length is 15 residues. Germline V gene data show CDR1 as MGHRA and CDR2 as YSYEKL. Trimming removed 0 bases at V and 6 bases at J, with 13 bases between. In nucleotides, the CDR3 is TGCGCCAGCAGCCAAGATCGCGGTACAGCGGATACGCAGTATTTT. It specifies CASSQDRGTADTQYF.

V usage is TRBV15 and J usage is TRBJ2-3; 8 bases are shared with TRBD1. Germline assignment: CDR1 LNHNV and CDR2 YYDKDF (reference sequence). J gave up 3 bases and V 5 bases, and 4 bases lay outside the gene matches. The CDR3 consists of 14 residues. The CDR3 nucleotides read TGTGCCACCAGCGTCAGACAGGGGACAGATACGCAGTATTTT. This translates into CATSVRQGTDTQYF. The whole variable domain, filled in from reference TRBV15 and TRBJ2-3, reads DAMVIQNPRYQVTQFGKPVTLSCSQTLNHNVMYWYQQKSSQAPKLLFHYYDKDFNNEADTPDNFQSRRPNTSFCFLDIRSPGLGDTAMYLCATSVRQGTDTQYFGPGTRLTVL.

The sample holds a few counts of this clone. The rearrangement links TRBV4-1 to TRBJ2-1; 15 bases align to TRBD2. Trimming removed 2 bases from V and 0 bases from J; junction bases left unmatched: 11. Germline lookup yields CDR1 MGHRA and CDR2 YSYEKL. CDR3 size: 21 residues. The CDR3 DNA reads TGCGCCAGCAGCCAACCGACCGGGACTAGCGGGGGGACTAGCTCCTACAATGAGCAGTTCTTC. The encoded protein is CASSQPTGTSGGTSSYNEQFF.